This TCR beta chain was found in a study of Ad26.COV2.S vaccination and SARS-CoV-2 variants. Study-wide results and caveats: Using TCR breadth and depth analyses may have led to underestimated total T cell responses. Participants in the vaccine arm had higher spike-specific TCR breadth; placebo recipients had lower.

Treatment specified: some 20 received Ad26.COV2.S at low or high dose, single or two shots; roughly 5 received placebo; per-sample allocation not given. It was on day 63 after the first vaccine or placebo injection that samples were taken. Profiled with immunoSEQ multiplex PCR; TCRdb holds only in-frame clones, not every one. The sample has 380,000 or so clones, 70% to 90% seen once; the top ten hold about 10%. With respect to this clone: Its specificity is unknown.

J gave up 6 bases and V 5 bases, and 4 bases lay outside the gene matches. CDR3 size: 13 residues. The chain uses TRBV12-3 or TRBV12-4 and TRBJ1-5; 7 bases match TRBD1. The sequences come from peripheral blood, collected in a trial of Ad26.COV2.S vaccine versus placebo. The sequence was collected from a person between 18 and 65 years old who received the Ad26.COV2.S COVID-19 vaccine or a placebo. The CDR3 coding sequence is TGTGCCAGCAGTACTCAGGGGGGTCAGCCCCAGCATTTT. This gives the protein CASSTQGGQPQHF.